This record concerns one T cell receptor beta chain sequence. Its target is not known. The CDR3 runs 12 residues. From germline, CDR1 is SGHDN and CDR2 FVKESK. V was shortened by 1 base and J by 7 bases, with 6 bases between the two germline ends. The sample comes from a study of beta chain features in type 1 diabetes. Study-wide results and caveats: It was among patients, rather than healthy donors, that naive, central memory and Treg TCRB repertoires appeared more similar.

TCRB transcripts that were expressed got sequenced, as all of the isolated RNA had been reverse transcribed. Using immunoSEQ multiplex PCR, the repertoire was profiled, and TCRdb retains in-frame clones only, with some absent. This sample has 220,000 or so clones, with around 65% found just once. The sequence was obtained from a young man in good health. Sequencing used naive CD4+ T cells from blood. The chain recombines TRBV14 with TRBJ2-3; D remains unclear. This chain's CDR3 is CASSQVGYTQYF. The CDR3 DNA follows: TGTGCCAGCAGCCAAGTGGGGTATACGCAGTATTTT.